Listed here is a single T cell receptor (beta chain). Its target is unknown. The sample is drawn from a study of T cell responses to AZD1222 COVID-19 vaccine. Notes on the study in general: In a largely white British group with more females than males, clonal diversity was possibly underestimated. Baseline testing showed seropositivity in only a handful of AZD1222 recipients.

Here immunoSEQ multiplex PCR was the method, and the copy in TCRdb shows in-frame clones only, minus some. The repertoire includes 120,000 or so clones, over 75% of them detected once, and 5% to 7% sits in the top ten. Germline V gene data show CDR1 as SGHRS and CDR2 as YFSETQ. This CDR3 spans 15 amino acids. Trimming left V 0 bases short and J 1 base short, with 10 bases between. The TCR comes from an adult in good health. The source material was peripheral blood, sampled on day 0 of AZD1222 vaccination. The chain combines TRBV5-1 with TRBJ2-5, with D unresolved. CDR3 DNA: TGCGCCAGCAGCTTGGCTTCCTACCTCCAAGAGACCCAGTACTTC. This codes for CASSLASYLQETQYF.